The 28 T cell receptor beta chains below all came from one sample that was sequenced in a study of T-cell reconstitution after alpha-beta-depleted transplantation in children. As it was prepared, the TCRbeta library received unique molecular identifiers. Each CDR3 protein gets one entry after TCRdb re-called the PCR reads with MiXCR. The data hold hundreds of thousands of distinct CDR3 sequences, with around 13% observed a single time. Material: PBMCs, obtained before TCRalphabeta/CD19-depleted stem cell transplant. The receptors shown here come from a girl aged 2 to 10 with congenital amegakaryocytic thrombocytopenia, due to receive a stem cell transplant.

This clonotype appeared many times. The chain links TRBV5-1 to TRBJ2-3, with a tentative D call TRBD2 (5 bases). This CDR3 has 13 residues. Germline values: CDR1 SGHRS, CDR2 YFSETQ. The V end lost 0 bases, the J end lost 7 bases, and 9 bases lay between the germline ends. CDR3 in amino acids: CASSLDGENTQYF. In DNA form, the CDR3 reads TGCGCCAGCAGCTTGGACGGGGAAAATACGCAGTATTTT.

In the case of this clonotype: This CDR3 fails to terminate in the conserved phenylalanine or tryptophan, so it likely reflects a read error. J is TRBJ2-1 and V is TRBV12-3 or TRBV12-4; tentatively, D is TRBD1 or TRBD2 (5 bases each). V lost 4 bases to trimming and J lost 9 bases, with 10 bases between them. The CDR3 spans 12 residues. CDR3 nucleotides: TGTGCCAGCAGTTCGGGGCCGAGTGAGCAGTTCTTG. Its translation: CASSSGPSEQFL.

The table lists this clonotype with a few counts. The chain carries TRBV5-1 and TRBJ1-2; 8 nucleotides agree with TRBD1. Germline loops: CDR1 SGHRS, CDR2 YFSETQ. Trimming removed 0 bases from V and 2 bases from J; junction bases left unmatched: 6. The CDR3 runs 16 residues. Written as DNA, the CDR3 is TGCGCCAGCAGCTTGGAGGCACAGGGGGGAAACTATGGCTACACCTTC. It specifies CASSLEAQGGNYGYTF.

This clonotype has a count of ten or more. J is TRBJ2-1 and V is TRBV12-3 or TRBV12-4; D is uncertain. V was cut by 3 bases and J by 13 bases, with 13 bases left in between. The CDR3 totals 12 residues. CDR3 amino acids: CASSFLQADQFF. DNA of the CDR3: TGTGCCAGCAGTTTCCTCCAGGCCGATCAGTTCTTC.

With regard to this clonotype: A much more abundant neighbour one base away suggests this may be a read error. The chain employs TRBV5-5 and TRBJ2-1, with no clear D. The V and J ends lost 6 bases and 0 bases respectively, with 10 bases between them. CDR1 is SGHKS, CDR2 YYEKEE, per germline (reference sequence). This CDR3 spans 14 amino acids. The CDR3 is CASITNSSYNEQFF. CDR3 DNA: TGTGCCAGCATCACTAACAGCTCCTACAATGAGCAGTTCTTC.

This clonotype appeared many times. The chain couples TRBV29-1 to TRBJ1-2; D might be TRBD1 (6 bases). This CDR3 spans 14 amino acids. Between the trimmed V and J ends, which lost 3 bases and 3 bases, there was a span of 14 bases. The germline CDR1 and CDR2 sequences are SQVTM and ANQGSEA. The CDR3 loop reads CSVDRAGADYGYTF. The CDR3 DNA is TGCAGCGTTGACAGGGCAGGGGCGGACTATGGCTACACCTTC.

This clonotype came up a few times. The V call is TRBV28, the J call TRBJ2-7; 10 bases align to TRBD2. The CDR3 totals 17 residues. Trimming took 7 bases from V and 4 from J; bases not matched to a gene: 16. From germline, CDR1 is MDHEN and CDR2 SYDVKM. The CDR3 region has the DNA TGTGCCAGCACCCAGACTAGCGGGTGGGGCGGGTTGTACGAGCAGTACTTC. Translated: CASTQTSGWGGLYEQYF.

This clonotype has more than one count but fewer than ten. This chain joins TRBV7-8 and TRBJ2-1; 14 bases align to TRBD2. This CDR3 region has 16 residues. Germline CDR1 reads SGHVS; CDR2 reads FQNEAQ. The J segment lost 9 bases and the V segment lost 2 bases, leaving 6 bases of the junction unmatched. This CDR3 reads CASSLNRLAGGGEQFF. DNA of the CDR3: TGTGCCAGCAGCTTAAATCGACTAGCGGGAGGGGGTGAGCAGTTCTTC.

This clonotype was seen ten or more times. V usage is TRBV27 and J usage is TRBJ1-5; D perhaps matches TRBD1 (6 bases). This CDR3 has 17 amino acids. Between the trimmed V and J ends, which lost 8 bases and 7 bases, there was a span of 27 bases. Germline V gene sequence: CDR1 MNHEY, CDR2 SMNVEV (reference sequence). The DNA of the CDR3 is TGTGCCAGCCGGCCAACTCTAAGGTTAGGGGGAGGCCAGCCCCAGCATTTT. Protein product: CASRPTLRLGGGQPQHF.

This chain joins TRBV4-1 and TRBJ2-6; D remains ambiguous. The CDR3 is 17 residues long. Germline V lookup: CDR1 MGHRA, CDR2 YSYEKL. With 6 bases removed from V and 0 bases from J, the gap between germline ends came to 15 bases. The CDR3 region has the DNA TGCGCCAGCAGGGCATGGAAAGGTAGCTCTGGGGCCAACGTCCTGACTTTC. Translated, it gives CASRAWKGSSGANVLTF.

V is TRBV12-3 or TRBV12-4 and J is TRBJ2-1, with a tentative D call TRBD2 (5 bases). Deletions cut 5 bases from V and 4 bases from J, with 18 bases between. This CDR3 contains 16 residues. The CDR3 coding sequence is TGTGCCAGCAGTCCCCGAGGCCTGGACTCTTACAATGAGCAGTTCTTC. Protein product: CASSPRGLDSYNEQFF.

Here the CDR3 reads CASSGFLPSATGELFF. Here the CDR3 DNA reads TGTGCCAGCAGCGGCTTCCTGCCTAGCGCTACCGGGGAGCTGTTTTTT. The chain joins TRBV9 to TRBJ2-2; possibly TRBD2 for D (6 bases). The V end lost 3 bases, the J end lost 5 bases, and 17 bases lay between the germline ends. This CDR3 is built from 16 residues. Germline-derived CDR1 and CDR2 are SGDLS and YYNGEE.

This clonotype was seen a handful of times. The chain combines TRBV10-3 with TRBJ2-1; D remains ambiguous. The V end lost 4 bases, the J end lost 0 bases, and 10 bases lay between the germline ends. CDR1 ENHRY and CDR2 SYGVKD come from the germline V gene. The CDR3 consists of 15 residues. The CDR3: CAISAPSSSYNEQFF. The CDR3 nucleotides are TGTGCCATCAGTGCCCCTAGTAGCTCCTACAATGAGCAGTTCTTC.

This clonotype was recorded at least ten times. This chain connects TRBV13 to TRBJ2-3; 9 positions match TRBD2. Germline V gene lookup returns CDR1 PRHDT and CDR2 FYEKMQ (reference sequence). This CDR3 has 17 amino acids. With 4 bases clipped from V and 4 bases from J, the junction kept 12 bases outside the gene matches. Here the CDR3 reads CASSSTNIAGEADTQYF. Here the CDR3 DNA reads TGTGCCAGCAGCTCCACCAACATAGCGGGAGAGGCAGATACGCAGTATTTT.

As to this clonotype: With a much larger clone just one base away, this may be a read error. This chain links TRBV20-1 with TRBJ2-2, with D unresolved. Germline V gene sequence: CDR1 DFQATT, CDR2 SNEGSKA (reference sequence). The V gene lost 4 bases and the J gene lost 3 bases, with 12 bases spanning the gap. This CDR3 is built from 14 residues. CDR3 bases: TGCAGTGCTATTAGAGACCCCGACACCGGGGAGCTGTTTTTT. It translates to CSAIRDPDTGELFF.

This clonotype appeared many times. The V gene is TRBV12-3 or TRBV12-4, the J gene TRBJ2-3; tentative D call: TRBD2 (5 bases). Trimming left V 5 bases short and J 1 base short, with 10 bases between. The CDR3 extends over 14 amino acids. CDR3 in amino acids: CASSPARGTDTQYF. Written as DNA, the CDR3 is TGTGCCAGCAGTCCCGCGCGGGGCACAGATACGCAGTATTTT.

This clonotype appeared many times. The chain carries TRBV12-3 or TRBV12-4 and TRBJ2-3; weak D call: TRBD2 (6 bases). Deletions cut 6 bases from V and 0 bases from J, with 13 bases between. The CDR3 runs to 15 residues. CDR3 region: CASRGYGGSTDTQYF. As DNA, the CDR3 is TGTGCCAGCAGGGGGTACGGGGGTAGCACAGATACGCAGTATTTT.

This clonotype occurred many times. The V and J genes are TRBV20-1 and TRBJ2-5, with 10 bases fitting TRBD2. Trimming took 6 bases from V and 1 from J; bases not matched to a gene: 5. This CDR3 comprises 14 residues. Germline V gives CDR1 DFQATT, CDR2 SNEGSKA (reference sequence). CDR3 protein: CSAISGRPQETQYF. The CDR3 nucleotides read TGCAGTGCGATTAGCGGGAGGCCCCAAGAGACCCAGTACTTC.

This clonotype was observed a few times. The chain links TRBV27 to TRBJ2-3; the match to TRBD2 covers 7 bases. The germline V gene encodes CDR1 MNHEY and CDR2 SMNVEV (reference sequence). The CDR3 totals 16 residues. Trimming removed 2 bases from V and 8 bases from J; junction bases left unmatched: 13. This CDR3 reads CASSLGSSGPLGTQYF. The CDR3 DNA reads as TGTGCCAGCAGTTTAGGGTCTAGCGGCCCTCTAGGTACGCAGTATTTT.

The V call is TRBV18, the J call TRBJ1-6; 9 bases are shared with TRBD1. This CDR3 region has 15 residues. The V gene's germline CDR1 is KGHSH and CDR2 LQKENI. After removal of 6 bases from V and 9 bases from J, the junction contained 9 bases not matched to a gene. CDR3 DNA: TGTGCCAGCTCCGGTCGTGACAGGGGGATTTCACCCCTCCACTTT. Translated: CASSGRDRGISPLHF.

This clonotype was picked up a small number of times. The CDR3 loop is CASSESSSPTGQPQHF. The CDR3 bases are TGTGCCAGCAGTGAATCTTCCTCCCCTACAGGTCAGCCCCAGCATTTT. This sequence joins TRBV25-1 and TRBJ1-5, with a weak D call TRBD1 (5 bases). Germline V gene sequence: CDR1 MGHDK, CDR2 SYGVNS. This CDR3 is built from 16 residues. Trimming removed 1 base from V and 6 bases from J, with 16 bases in between.

The chain carries TRBV4-1 and TRBJ2-1, with 10 bases lining up with TRBD2. Germline CDR1 and CDR2: MGHRA and YSYEKL. CDR3 length: 17 amino acids. The ends lost 4 bases at V and 5 bases at J; junction bases unmatched: 11. CDR3 in DNA: TGCGCCAGCAGCCGGAACCCGACTAGCGGGTACGACAATGAGCAGTTCTTC. It specifies CASSRNPTSGYDNEQFF.

The chain employs TRBV7-9 and TRBJ2-1, with TRBD2 as a possible D gene (5 bases). This CDR3 has 17 residues. Trimming took off 5 bases at V and 0 bases at J, with 17 bases between the two ends. Germline V CDR1 and CDR2: SEHNR, FQNEAQ (reference sequence). CDR3 nucleotides: TGTGCCAGCAGCCAGGTCGGGGTTAGCAGCTCCTACAATGAGCAGTTCTTC. Translation: CASSQVGVSSSYNEQFF.

The rearrangement links TRBV12-3 or TRBV12-4 to TRBJ2-6, with 7 bases matching TRBD1. The trim removed 7 bases at V and 0 bases at J, leaving 6 bases unmatched. CDR3 length equals 16 residues. The CDR3 DNA sequence: TGTGCCAGCACACAGGGGTTGGGCTCTGGGGCCAACGTCCTGACTTTC. The encoded protein is CASTQGLGSGANVLTF.

This sequence joins TRBV12-3 or TRBV12-4 and TRBJ1-1, with unresolved D. The V end lost 6 bases, the J end lost 0 bases, and 17 bases lay between the germline ends. There are 16 residues in the CDR3. CDR3 nucleotide sequence: TGTGCCAGCAGGATACTATCCAAGAACATGAACACTGAAGCTTTCTTT. This codes for CASRILSKNMNTEAFF.

In DNA form, the CDR3 reads TGTGCCAGCAGTTTTTTTTGGGGAGGTACGCAGTATTTT. The encoded protein is CASSFFWGGTQYF. This chain links TRBV12-3 or TRBV12-4 with TRBJ2-3; a possible D gene is TRBD2 (6 bases). The CDR3 totals 13 residues. Trimming left V 3 bases short and J 8 bases short, with 12 bases between.

The chain carries TRBV12-3 or TRBV12-4 and TRBJ2-1; 8 bases fit TRBD2. CDR3 length equals 13 residues. V lost 9 bases and J lost 2; bases outside the gene matches: 3. The CDR3 bases are TGTGCCAGTATAGCGGGGCCCTACAATGAGCAGTTCTTC. Translation: CASIAGPYNEQFF.

This chain connects TRBV30 to TRBJ1-1; TRBD1 aligns across 7 bases. Germline V gives CDR1 GTSNPN, CDR2 SVGIG (reference sequence). After removal of 2 bases from V and 4 bases from J, the junction contained 10 bases not matched to a gene. The CDR3 length is 15 residues. CDR3 in DNA: TGTGCCTGGAGTAAAGCACAGGGGTACGGCACTGAAGCTTTCTTT. Residues: CAWSKAQGYGTEAFF.